Each of the 7 T cell receptor beta chains below was sequenced from the same sample in a study of type 1 regulatory T cells. Each CDR3 protein is one row after TCRdb ran MiXCR on the reads. The data contain roughly 65,000 distinct CDR3 sequences, almost 50% of them singletons. These receptors have no known antigen. Sequenced sample: cultured non-Tr1 T cells, either the whole culture or a sorted T cell fraction (not recorded which). These receptors all stem from a human donor in good health.

The gene calls are TRBV12-3 or TRBV12-4 and TRBJ1-5; D uncertain. V shed 6 bases and J shed 0 bases, with 6 bases lying between them. The CDR3 extends over 13 amino acids. For the CDR3, the DNA is TGTGCCAGCAGGGACGCTAGCAATCAGCCCCAGCATTTT. Translating it yields CASRDASNQPQHF.

This sequence joins TRBV5-1 and TRBJ1-4; unclear D gene. The CDR3 spans 15 residues. Germline V lookup: CDR1 SGHRS, CDR2 YFSETQ. The V gene lost 0 bases and the J gene lost 0 bases, with 6 bases spanning the gap. CDR3 in DNA: TGCGCCAGCAGCTTGGCGAGGGCAACTAATGAAAAACTGTTTTTT. This gives the protein CASSLARATNEKLFF.

In regard to this clonotype: At one end the junction does not follow the germline gene, possibly because of a read error. V and J are TRBV30 and TRBJ1-2, with D possibly being TRBD1 (6 bases). The V gene's germline CDR1 is GTSNPN and CDR2 SVGIG (reference sequence). The CDR3 covers 13 residues. DNA of the CDR3: TGTGCCTGGAGCACAGGGAATGCACATGGCTACATCTTC. The encoded protein is CAWSTGNAHGYIF.

V is TRBV2 and J is TRBJ1-1; D unresolved. V lost 2 bases to trimming and J lost 3 bases, with 7 bases between them. The CDR3 runs to 13 residues. Looked up from germline, CDR1 is SNHLY and CDR2 is FYNNEI. In DNA, the CDR3 is TGTGCCAGCAGTGAATCTGCGGACACTGAAGCTTTCTTT. It specifies CASSESADTEAFF.

This rearrangement joins TRBV6-1 to TRBJ1-5, with D tentatively TRBD1 (5 bases). Trimming removed 2 bases from V and 5 bases from J, with 7 bases in between. From germline, CDR1 is MNHNS and CDR2 SASEGT. There are 13 residues in the CDR3. CDR3 nucleotides: TGTGCCAGCAGTGAAACACAGGATCAGCCCCAGCATTTT. Encoded protein: CASSETQDQPQHF.

The chain has TRBV19 and TRBJ1-1; perhaps TRBD1 as D (6 bases). The V and J ends lost 6 bases and 11 bases respectively, with 16 bases between them. Germline CDR1 is LNHDA and CDR2 is SQIVND (reference sequence). The CDR3 has 12 amino acids. The CDR3 is CASSFTGMGAFF. In DNA form, the CDR3 reads TGTGCCAGTAGCTTTACAGGGATGGGTGCTTTCTTT.

The chain is built from TRBV12-3 or TRBV12-4 and TRBJ2-2; the match to TRBD1 covers 7 bases. V lost 4 bases and J lost 4; bases outside the gene matches: 9. This CDR3 contains 16 residues. CDR3 protein: CASSSPRQGRTGELFF. CDR3 nucleotide sequence: TGTGCCAGCAGTTCCCCCCGACAGGGACGCACCGGGGAGCTGTTTTTT.